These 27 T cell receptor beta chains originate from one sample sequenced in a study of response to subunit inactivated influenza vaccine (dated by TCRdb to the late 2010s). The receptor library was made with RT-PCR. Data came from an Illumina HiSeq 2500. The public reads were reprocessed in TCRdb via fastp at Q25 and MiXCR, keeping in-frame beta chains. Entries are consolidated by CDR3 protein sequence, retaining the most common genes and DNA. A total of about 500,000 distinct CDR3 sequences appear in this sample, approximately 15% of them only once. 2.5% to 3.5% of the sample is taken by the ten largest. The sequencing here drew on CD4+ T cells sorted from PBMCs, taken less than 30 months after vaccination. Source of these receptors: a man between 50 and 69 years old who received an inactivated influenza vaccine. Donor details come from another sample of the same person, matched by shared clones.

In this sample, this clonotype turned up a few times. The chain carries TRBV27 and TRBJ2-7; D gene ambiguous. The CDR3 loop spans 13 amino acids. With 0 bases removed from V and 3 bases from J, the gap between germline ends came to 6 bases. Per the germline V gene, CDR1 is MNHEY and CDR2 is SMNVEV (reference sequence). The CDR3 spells CASSLSWGYEQYF. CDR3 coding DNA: TGTGCCAGCAGTTTATCGTGGGGCTACGAGCAGTACTTC.

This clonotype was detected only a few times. The CDR3 sequence is CASSLWGDNEQFF. The CDR3 DNA sequence: TGCGCCAGCAGCTTGTGGGGGGACAATGAGCAGTTCTTC. This sequence joins TRBV5-1 and TRBJ2-1, with D possibly TRBD2 on 6 matching bases. V lost 1 base and J 5 bases, leaving 7 bases between the germline ends. This CDR3 has 13 residues. Germline V gene lookup returns CDR1 SGHRS and CDR2 YFSETQ.

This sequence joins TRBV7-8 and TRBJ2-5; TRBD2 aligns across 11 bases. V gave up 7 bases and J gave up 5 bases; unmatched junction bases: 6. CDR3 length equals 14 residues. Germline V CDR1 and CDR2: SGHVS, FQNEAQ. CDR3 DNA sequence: TGTGCCAGCATTCCGACTAGCGGGGTGGAGACCCAGTACTTC. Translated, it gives CASIPTSGVETQYF. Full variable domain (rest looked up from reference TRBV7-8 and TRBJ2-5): GAGVSQSPRYKVAKRGQDVALRCDPISGHVSLFWYQQALGQGPEFLTYFQNEAQLDKSGLPSDRFFAERPEGSVSTLKIQRTQQEDSAVYLCASIPTSGVETQYFGPGTRLLVL.

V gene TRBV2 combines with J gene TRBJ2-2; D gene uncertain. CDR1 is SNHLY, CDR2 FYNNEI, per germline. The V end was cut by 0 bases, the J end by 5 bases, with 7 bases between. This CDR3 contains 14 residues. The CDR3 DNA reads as TGTGCCAGCAGTGAAGCGCTTAGAACCGGGGAGCTGTTTTTT. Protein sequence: CASSEALRTGELFF.

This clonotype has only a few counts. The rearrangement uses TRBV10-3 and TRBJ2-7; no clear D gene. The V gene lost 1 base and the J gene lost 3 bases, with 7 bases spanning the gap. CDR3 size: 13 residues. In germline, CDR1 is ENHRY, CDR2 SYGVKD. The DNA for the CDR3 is TGTGCCATCAGTGAGTGGGCCAACTACGAGCAGTACTTC. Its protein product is CAISEWANYEQYF.

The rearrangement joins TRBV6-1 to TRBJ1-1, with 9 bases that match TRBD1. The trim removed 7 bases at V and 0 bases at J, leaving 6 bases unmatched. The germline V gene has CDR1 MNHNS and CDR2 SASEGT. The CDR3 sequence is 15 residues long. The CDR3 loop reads CASNPQGAVNTEAFF. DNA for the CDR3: TGTGCCAGCAACCCACAGGGGGCGGTGAACACTGAAGCTTTCTTT.

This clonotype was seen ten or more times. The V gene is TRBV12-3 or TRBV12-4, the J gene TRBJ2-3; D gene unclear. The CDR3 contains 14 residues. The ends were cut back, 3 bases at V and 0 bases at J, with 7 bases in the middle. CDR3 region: CASSFTDSTDTQYF. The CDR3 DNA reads TGTGCCAGCAGTTTTACAGATAGCACAGATACGCAGTATTTT.

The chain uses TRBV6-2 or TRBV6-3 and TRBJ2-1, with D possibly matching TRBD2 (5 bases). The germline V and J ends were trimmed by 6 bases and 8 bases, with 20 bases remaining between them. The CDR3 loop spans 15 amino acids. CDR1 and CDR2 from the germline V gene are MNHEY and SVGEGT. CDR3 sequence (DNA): TGTGCCAGCAGCGTCGGGAATGCGTTCAGAGATGAGCAGTTCTTC. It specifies CASSVGNAFRDEQFF.

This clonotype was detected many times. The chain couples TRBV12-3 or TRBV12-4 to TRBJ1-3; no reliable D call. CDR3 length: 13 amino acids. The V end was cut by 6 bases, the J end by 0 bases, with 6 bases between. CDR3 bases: TGTGCCAGCAGGTCAGGCTCTGGAAACACCATATATTTT. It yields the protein CASRSGSGNTIYF.

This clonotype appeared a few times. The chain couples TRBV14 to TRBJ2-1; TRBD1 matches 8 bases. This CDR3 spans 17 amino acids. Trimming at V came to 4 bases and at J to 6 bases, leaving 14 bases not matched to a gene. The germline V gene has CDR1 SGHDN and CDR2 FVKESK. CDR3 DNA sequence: TGTGCCAGCAGCCCCCCCGGGTGGCAGGGGGCGATCAATGAGCAGTTCTTC. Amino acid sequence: CASSPPGWQGAINEQFF.

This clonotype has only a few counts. The CDR3 sequence is CASSPDRVVRNTEAFF. The CDR3 DNA sequence: TGCGCCAGCAGCCCGGACAGGGTGGTACGGAACACTGAAGCTTTCTTT. The chain combines TRBV5-1 with TRBJ1-1; 8 bases are a match to TRBD1. The CDR3 sequence is 16 residues long. Trimming at V came to 4 bases and at J to 1 base, leaving 9 bases not matched to a gene. Per the germline V gene, CDR1 is SGHRS and CDR2 is YFSETQ.

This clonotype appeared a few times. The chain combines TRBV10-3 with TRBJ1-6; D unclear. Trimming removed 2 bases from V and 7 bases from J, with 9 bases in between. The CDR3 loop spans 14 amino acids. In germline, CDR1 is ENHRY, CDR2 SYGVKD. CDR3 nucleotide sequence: TGTGCCATCAGTGAGGGCCTGGACAATTCACCCCTCCACTTT. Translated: CAISEGLDNSPLHF.

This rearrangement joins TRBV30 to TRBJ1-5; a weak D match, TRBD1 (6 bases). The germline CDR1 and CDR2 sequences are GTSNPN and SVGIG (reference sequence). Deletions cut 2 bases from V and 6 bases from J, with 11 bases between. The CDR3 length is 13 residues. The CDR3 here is CAWSSQGIQPQHF. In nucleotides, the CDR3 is TGTGCCTGGAGTTCACAGGGAATTCAGCCCCAGCATTTT. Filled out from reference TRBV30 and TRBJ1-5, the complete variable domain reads SQTIHQWPATLVQPVGSPLSLECTVEGTSNPNLYWYRQAAGRGLQLLFYSVGIGQISSEVPQNLSASRPQDRQFILSSKKLLLSDSGFYLCAWSSQGIQPQHFGDGTRLSIL.

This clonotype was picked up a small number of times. The chain's CDR3 is CAISRTIQETQYF. DNA of the CDR3: TGTGCCATCAGCCGAACCATCCAAGAGACCCAGTACTTC. The V gene is TRBV10-3, the J gene TRBJ2-5; no firm D call. CDR3 size: 13 residues. Trimming stripped 6 bases from V and 1 base from J, with 9 bases between. Germline V lookup: CDR1 ENHRY, CDR2 SYGVKD.

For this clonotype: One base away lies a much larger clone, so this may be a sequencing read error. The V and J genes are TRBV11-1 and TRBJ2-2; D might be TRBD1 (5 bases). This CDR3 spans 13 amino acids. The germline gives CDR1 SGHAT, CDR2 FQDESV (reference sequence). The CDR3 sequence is CPSSWQGTGELFF. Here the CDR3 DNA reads TGTCCCAGCAGCTGGCAGGGAACCGGGGAGCTGTTTTTT.

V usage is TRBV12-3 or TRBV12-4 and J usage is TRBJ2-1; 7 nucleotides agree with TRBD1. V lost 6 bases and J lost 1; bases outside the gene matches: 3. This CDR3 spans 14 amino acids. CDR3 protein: CASRLRGSYNEQFF. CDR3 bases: TGTGCCAGCAGGCTCAGGGGGTCCTACAATGAGCAGTTCTTC.

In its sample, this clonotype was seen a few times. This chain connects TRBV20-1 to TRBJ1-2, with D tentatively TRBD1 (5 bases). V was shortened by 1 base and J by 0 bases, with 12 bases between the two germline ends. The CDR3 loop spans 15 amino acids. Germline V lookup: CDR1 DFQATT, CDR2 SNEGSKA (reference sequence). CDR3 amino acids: CSARGDVGANYGYTF. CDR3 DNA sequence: TGCAGTGCTAGAGGGGACGTGGGAGCTAACTATGGCTACACCTTC.

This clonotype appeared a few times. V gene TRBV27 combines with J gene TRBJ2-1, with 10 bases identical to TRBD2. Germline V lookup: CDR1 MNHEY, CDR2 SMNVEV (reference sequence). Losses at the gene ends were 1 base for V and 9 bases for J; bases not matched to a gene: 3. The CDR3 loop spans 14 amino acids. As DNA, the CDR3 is TGTGCCAGCAGTTTATTGTCTAGCGGGGGTGAGCAGTTCTTC. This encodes CASSLLSSGGEQFF.

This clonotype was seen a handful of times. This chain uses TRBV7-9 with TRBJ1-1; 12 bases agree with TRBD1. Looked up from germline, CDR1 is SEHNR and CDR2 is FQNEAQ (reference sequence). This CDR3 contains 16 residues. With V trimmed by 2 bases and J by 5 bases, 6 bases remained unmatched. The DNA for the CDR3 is TGTGCCAGCAGCTTAAGGGACAGGGGGCAGGGTACTGAAGCTTTCTTT. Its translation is CASSLRDRGQGTEAFF.

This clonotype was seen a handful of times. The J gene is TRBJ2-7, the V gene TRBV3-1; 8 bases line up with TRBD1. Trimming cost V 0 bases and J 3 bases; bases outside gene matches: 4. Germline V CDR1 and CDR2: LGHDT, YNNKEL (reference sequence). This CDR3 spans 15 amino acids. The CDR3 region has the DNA TGTGCCAGCAGCCAAGAACACAGGGGGTACTACGAGCAGTACTTC. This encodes CASSQEHRGYYEQYF.

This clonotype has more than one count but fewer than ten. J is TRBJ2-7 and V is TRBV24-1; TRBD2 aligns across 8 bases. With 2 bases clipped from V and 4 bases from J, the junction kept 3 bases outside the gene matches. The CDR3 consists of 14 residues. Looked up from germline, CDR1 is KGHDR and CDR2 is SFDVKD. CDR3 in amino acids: CATSDSGLVYEQYF. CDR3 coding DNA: TGTGCCACCAGTGATTCGGGACTAGTATACGAGCAGTACTTC.

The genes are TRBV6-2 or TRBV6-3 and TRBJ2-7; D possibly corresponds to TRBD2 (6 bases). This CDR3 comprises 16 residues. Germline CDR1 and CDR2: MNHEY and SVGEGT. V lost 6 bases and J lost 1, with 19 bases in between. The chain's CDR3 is CASRPVPGGVSYEQYF. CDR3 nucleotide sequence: TGTGCCAGCAGACCGGTCCCCGGAGGGGTTTCCTACGAGCAGTACTTC.

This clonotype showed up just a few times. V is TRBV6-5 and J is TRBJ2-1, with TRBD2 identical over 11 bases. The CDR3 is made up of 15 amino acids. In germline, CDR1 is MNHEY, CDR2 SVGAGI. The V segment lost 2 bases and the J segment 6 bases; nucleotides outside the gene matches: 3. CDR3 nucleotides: TGTGCCAGCAGTTACCAGGGGACTAGCGGCAATGAGCAGTTCTTC. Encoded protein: CASSYQGTSGNEQFF.

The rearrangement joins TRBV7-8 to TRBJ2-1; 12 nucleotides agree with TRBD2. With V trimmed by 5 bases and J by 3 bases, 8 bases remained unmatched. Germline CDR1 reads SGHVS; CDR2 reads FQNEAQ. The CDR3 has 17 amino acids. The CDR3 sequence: CASSERLAGVVYNEQFF. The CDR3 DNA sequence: TGTGCCAGCAGCGAGCGACTAGCGGGGGTAGTCTACAATGAGCAGTTCTTC.

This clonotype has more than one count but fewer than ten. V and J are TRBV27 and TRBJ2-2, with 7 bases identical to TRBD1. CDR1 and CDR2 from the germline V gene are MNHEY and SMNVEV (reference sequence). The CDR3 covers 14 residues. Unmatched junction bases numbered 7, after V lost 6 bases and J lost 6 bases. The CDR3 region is CASRQRTGAGELFF. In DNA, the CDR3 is TGTGCCAGCAGACAACGGACAGGCGCCGGGGAGCTGTTTTTT.

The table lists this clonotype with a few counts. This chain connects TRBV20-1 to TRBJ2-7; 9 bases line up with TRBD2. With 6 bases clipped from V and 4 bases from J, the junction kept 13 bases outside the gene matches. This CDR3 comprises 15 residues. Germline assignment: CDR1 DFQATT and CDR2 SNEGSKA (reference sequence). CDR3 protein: CSAQITGTSRYEQYF. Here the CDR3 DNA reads TGCAGTGCCCAGATTACCGGGACTAGCCGGTACGAGCAGTACTTC.

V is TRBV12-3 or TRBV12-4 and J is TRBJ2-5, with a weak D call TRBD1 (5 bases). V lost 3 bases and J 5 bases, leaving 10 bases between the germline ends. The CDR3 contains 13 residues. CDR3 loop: CASSFPGMETQYF. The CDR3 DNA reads TGTGCCAGCAGTTTTCCAGGGATGGAGACCCAGTACTTC.